These 23 T cell receptor beta chains share one sample of origin, sequenced in a study of T cell clonality in common variable immunodeficiency. The protocol was immunoSEQ multiplex PCR, while the TCRdb copy is restricted to in-frame clones and leaves out a portion. The sample contains roughly 43,000 clones, none of them singletons. The sequenced material came from peripheral blood mononuclear cells. These receptors came from a person aged 18 to 75 in good health.

This clone was recorded many times. The observed sequence ends 3 residues before the CDR3 terminus, with the missing tail filled in from the germline J gene. V and J are TRBV7-8 and TRBJ1-1, with TRBD1 matching over 10 bases. CDR3 length: 14 residues. Germline V CDR1 and CDR2: SGHVS, FQNEAQ. The CDR3 loop reads CASSLRDRGQQAFF. CDR3 bases read: TGTGCCAGCAGCTTAAGGGACAGGGGCCAGCAA.

This clone came up many times. The CDR3 end falls 3 residues outside the read, so it is completed with the germline J gene. The gene calls are TRBV11-3 and TRBJ2-5, with D perhaps TRBD1 or TRBD2 (5 bases each). V was trimmed by 5 bases and J by 5 bases, leaving 12 bases between them. In germline, CDR1 is SGHNT, CDR2 YENEEA. The CDR3 extends over 13 amino acids. The CDR3 bases that were read are TGTGCCAGCAGCCTTTACGAGGGGGAGACC. This codes for CASSLYEGET. The entire CDR3 reads CASSLYEGETQYF.

This clone was observed many times. The read terminates 3 residues ahead of where the CDR3 ends, so the germline J gene completes it. V usage is TRBV6-4 and J usage is TRBJ2-3; 7 nucleotides align to TRBD1. This CDR3 has 13 residues. Germline loops: CDR1 MRHNA, CDR2 SNTAGT. Trimming took 2 bases from V and 6 from J; bases not matched to a gene: 2. Partial CDR3 DNA: TGTGCCAGCAGTGACCGGGACAGCGATACG. Protein: CASSDRDSDT. In full, the CDR3 reads CASSDRDSDTQYF.

Ten or more counts support this clone. The read stops 3 residues short of the end of the CDR3; the missing end is completed from the germline J gene. V is TRBV24-1 and J is TRBJ2-5; 14 positions agree with TRBD2. CDR3 length equals 18 residues. The trim removed 3 bases at V and 2 bases at J, leaving 7 bases unmatched. Germline V CDR1 and CDR2: KGHDR, SFDVKD. The CDR3 here is CATSDVGLAGARQETQYF. Incomplete CDR3 DNA: TGTGCCACCAGTGATGTGGGACTAGCGGGGGCCAGACAAGAGACC.

This clone was recorded at least ten times. The read finishes 3 residues shy of the CDR3 end, and the germline J gene is used to complete it. The chain joins TRBV7-2 to TRBJ1-4; D unresolved. Between the trimmed V and J ends, which lost 4 bases and 0 bases, there was a span of 6 bases. Looked up from germline, CDR1 is SGHTA and CDR2 is FQGNSA. This CDR3 is 14 amino acids long. This chain's CDR3 is CASSSGSTNEKLFF. CDR3 bases read: TGTGCCAGCAGCTCCGGGTCAACTAATGAAAAA.

This clone has a count of ten or more. The CDR3 end is not reached by the read, which stops 3 residues before it; the germline J gene fills it in. The V gene is TRBV19, the J gene TRBJ1-2, with 8 nucleotides matching TRBD1. CDR1 is LNHDA, CDR2 SQIVND, per germline (reference sequence). The CDR3 length is 15 residues. V lost 8 bases and J lost 2; bases outside the gene matches: 10. CDR3 bases read: TGTGCCAGTTTAGACAGGGGAGTTGCGAACTATGGC. Translating it yields CASLDRGVANYG. The whole CDR3 sequence is CASLDRGVANYGYTF. Based on the CDR3 plus reference TRBV19 and TRBJ1-2, the full variable domain is DGGITQSPKYLFRKEGQNVTLSCEQNLNHDAMYWYRQDPGQGLRLIYYSQIVNDFQKGDIAEGYSVSREKKESFPLTVTSAQKNPTAFYLCASLDRGVANYGYTFGSGTRLTVV.

At least ten counts were recorded for this clone. Read coverage stops 3 residues before the CDR3 terminus; the germline J gene supplies the remainder. V is TRBV4-2 and J is TRBJ1-6; 10 bases line up with TRBD1. The CDR3 totals 17 residues. Losses at the gene ends were 2 bases for V and 1 base for J; bases not matched to a gene: 2. Looked up from germline, CDR1 is LGHNA and CDR2 is YNFKEQ. The CDR3 spells CASSQTDRGSYNSPLHF. Incomplete CDR3 DNA: TGTGCCAGCAGCCAAACGGACAGGGGGTCCTATAATTCACCC.

This clone was detected ten times or more. Sequencing ends 3 residues short of the CDR3 end; the germline J gene provides the rest. The chain combines TRBV4-1 with TRBJ2-5; D uncertain. CDR3 length: 13 residues. From germline, CDR1 is MGHRA and CDR2 YSYEKL. The V and J ends lost 3 bases and 4 bases respectively, with 9 bases between them. This CDR3 is CASSQTLGETQYF. The covered CDR3 bases are TGCGCCAGCAGCCAGACTCTAGGAGAGACC.

This clone was counted many times. With the read ending 3 residues before the CDR3 end, the germline J gene is used to fill in that end. This chain joins TRBV4-1 and TRBJ1-5; 11 nucleotides agree with TRBD1. CDR3 size: 14 residues. V gave up 6 bases and J gave up 9 bases; unmatched junction bases: 7. Germline values: CDR1 MGHRA, CDR2 YSYEKL. The CDR3 bases that were read are TGCGCCAGCAGTCCCGGGACAGGGGGAAGGCCC. Translated, it gives CASSPGTGGRP. The full CDR3 is CASSPGTGGRPQHF.

This clone showed up many times. The CDR3 end lies 3 residues beyond the end of the read and is filled in from the germline J gene. V and J are TRBV7-9 and TRBJ2-7; weak D call: TRBD2 (7 bases). There are 15 residues in the CDR3. Germline V gives CDR1 SEHNR, CDR2 FQNEAQ (reference sequence). The V end was cut by 5 bases, the J end by 5 bases, with 19 bases between. The CDR3 sequence: CASSPSIGGLDEQYF. CDR3 DNA (partial): TGTGCCAGCAGCCCTTCAATCGGGGGGCTGGACGAG.

In its sample, this clone was seen many times. Coverage ceases 3 residues before the CDR3 finishes, and the germline J gene fills in the end. The genes are TRBV12-3 or TRBV12-4 and TRBJ2-1, with 12 bases aligning to TRBD2. The CDR3 extends over 16 amino acids. Trimming at V came to 6 bases and at J to 4 bases, leaving 7 bases not matched to a gene. The CDR3 DNA, read in part, is TGTGCCAGCAGCCCCCCGGGACTAGCGGGTTACAATGAG. Translation gives CASSPPGLAGYNE. The full CDR3 is CASSPPGLAGYNEQFF.

This clone was seen many times. The read terminates 3 residues ahead of where the CDR3 ends, so the germline J gene completes it. This chain uses TRBV5-4 with TRBJ1-2, with a tentative D call TRBD1 (5 bases). From germline, CDR1 is SGHNT and CDR2 YYREEE (reference sequence). This CDR3 contains 13 residues. Between the trimmed V and J ends, which lost 3 bases and 2 bases, there was a span of 8 bases. The CDR3 is CASSSRQNYGYTF. Incomplete CDR3 DNA: TGTGCCAGCAGCTCCAGACAGAACTATGGC.

This clone appeared many times. The CDR3 region is CASSLGGLAGDTQYF. The sequenced CDR3 bases are TGCGCCAGCAGCTTGGGGGGACTAGCGGGAGATACG. The V gene is TRBV5-1, the J gene TRBJ2-3, with 12 bases identical to TRBD2. The read comes to an end 3 residues before the CDR3 does, leaving the germline J gene to fill in the end. J was trimmed by 5 bases and V by 0 bases; bases with no gene match: 1. The CDR3 spans 15 residues. Germline V gene sequence: CDR1 SGHRS, CDR2 YFSETQ.

Ten or more counts support this clone. The CDR3 end falls 3 residues outside the read, so it is completed with the germline J gene. The chain is built from TRBV28 and TRBJ1-5; D remains ambiguous. The CDR3 has 15 residues. V was trimmed by 3 bases and J by 1 base, leaving 10 bases between them. Germline V gives CDR1 MDHEN, CDR2 SYDVKM. Here the CDR3 reads CASSFNPRSNQPQHF. The sequenced CDR3 bases are TGTGCCAGCAGTTTTAACCCGAGGAGCAATCAGCCC. Supplemented by reference TRBV28 and TRBJ1-5, the full variable domain reads DVKVTQSSRYLVKRTGEKVFLECVQDMDHENMFWYRQDPGLGLRLIYFSYDVKMKEKGDIPEGYSVSREKKERFSLILESASTNQTSMYLCASSFNPRSNQPQHFGDGTRLSIL.

The sample holds many counts of this clone. The CDR3 end lies 3 residues beyond the end of the read and is filled in from the germline J gene. This chain joins TRBV14 and TRBJ1-2; TRBD1 matches at 8 bases. The CDR3 has 19 amino acids. With 0 bases clipped from V and 6 bases from J, the junction kept 18 bases outside the gene matches. Per germline, CDR1 SGHDN and CDR2 FVKESK. This CDR3 is CASSQEKVYRAGTGHGYTF. The part of the CDR3 DNA that was read is TGTGCCAGCAGCCAAGAAAAGGTTTACAGGGCCGGGACAGGCCATGGC.

This clone was counted many times. This CDR3 is CASSQMGLAPYNEQFF. Incomplete CDR3 DNA: TGTGCCAGCAGCCAAATGGGACTAGCCCCATACAATGAG. This rearrangement joins TRBV14 to TRBJ2-1; 9 bases are a match to TRBD2. From the germline J gene comes the end of the CDR3, since the read stops 3 residues before it. CDR3 length: 16 residues. V dropped 2 bases and J dropped 4; count of bases not matched to a gene: 6. CDR1 is SGHDN and CDR2 is FVKESK in the germline V gene.

This clone was recorded at least ten times. The CDR3 goes on 3 residues after the read ends, and that part is filled in from the germline J gene. The chain employs TRBV7-9 and TRBJ1-1; 8 nucleotides match TRBD1. CDR3 length: 14 residues. CDR1 is SEHNR, CDR2 FQNEAQ, per germline (reference sequence). The ends lost 7 bases at V and 0 bases at J; junction bases unmatched: 4. CDR3 DNA (partial): TGTGCCAGCACCTGGACAGGGATGAACACTGAA. It encodes CASTWTGMNTE. The full CDR3 is CASTWTGMNTEAFF.

This clone was recorded at least ten times. CDR3 DNA (partial): TGTGCCAGCAGCTCGACGACAGGGACGGACACTGAA. Translating it yields CASSSTTGTDTE. The CDR3 as a whole reads CASSSTTGTDTEAFF. The chain combines TRBV7-6 with TRBJ1-1; 7 nucleotides align to TRBD1. The read comes to an end 3 residues before the CDR3 does, leaving the germline J gene to fill in the end. This CDR3 is built from 15 residues. Germline CDR1 reads SGHVS; CDR2 reads FNYEAQ. J gave up 3 bases and V 4 bases, and 8 bases lay outside the gene matches.

This clone was counted at least ten times. The read terminates 3 residues ahead of where the CDR3 ends, so the germline J gene completes it. V usage is TRBV7-9 and J usage is TRBJ2-5, with 8 bases identical to TRBD1. Germline CDR1 and CDR2: SEHNR and FQNEAQ (reference sequence). J was trimmed by 5 bases and V by 5 bases; bases with no gene match: 10. The CDR3 runs 15 residues. The sequenced part of the CDR3 DNA is TGTGCCAGCAGCACCCCGGACAGGGAGCGGGAGACC. Protein: CASSTPDRERET. In full, the CDR3 reads CASSTPDRERETQYF. Full variable domain (remainder filled in from reference TRBV7-9 and TRBJ2-5): DTGVSQNPRHKITKRGQNVTFRCDPISEHNRLYWYRQTLGQGPEFLTYFQNEAQLEKSRLLSDRFSAERPKGSFSTLEIQRTEQGDSAMYLCASSTPDRERETQYFGPGTRLLVL.

This clone was picked up many times. The CDR3 end is not reached by the read, which stops 3 residues before it; the germline J gene fills it in. This sequence joins TRBV11-2 and TRBJ2-3; 13 positions match TRBD2. This CDR3 is 15 amino acids long. The germline gives CDR1 SGHAT, CDR2 FQNNGV. V was clipped by 4 bases and J by 4 bases; unmatched bases: 2. The part of the CDR3 DNA that was read is TGTGCCAGCAGCTGGACTAGCGGGAGCCCAGATACG. Its translation: CASSWTSGSPDT. The CDR3 as a whole reads CASSWTSGSPDTQYF.

This clone was observed at least ten times. The read terminates 3 residues ahead of where the CDR3 ends, so the germline J gene completes it. This chain links TRBV12-3 or TRBV12-4 with TRBJ1-4; 7 bases match TRBD1. With V trimmed by 4 bases and J by 5 bases, 1 base remained unmatched. This CDR3 spans 13 amino acids. CDR3 loop: CASSSDRNEKLFF. CDR3 DNA (partial): TGTGCCAGCAGTTCGGACAGGAATGAAAAA.

This clone was counted at least ten times. The read gets to within 3 residues of the CDR3 end, and the germline J gene fills in the rest. V gene TRBV18 combines with J gene TRBJ1-1; 7 bases align to TRBD1. The J segment lost 3 bases and the V segment lost 7 bases, leaving 5 bases of the junction unmatched. The germline V gene has CDR1 KGHSH and CDR2 LQKENI. The CDR3 is 13 residues long. The CDR3 sequence: CASLTGFDTEAFF. The CDR3 bases that were read are TGTGCCAGCTTGACAGGGTTTGACACTGAA.

This clone has at least ten counts. The sequenced fragment ends 3 residues before the CDR3 boundary, so the rest is inferred from the germline J gene. The chain joins TRBV5-1 to TRBJ2-3, with D possibly being TRBD1 (5 bases). Per germline, CDR1 SGHRS and CDR2 YFSETQ. There are 13 residues in the CDR3. V gave up 3 bases and J gave up 6 bases, with 11 bases separating them. The chain's CDR3 is CASSWTRFDTQYF. CDR3 DNA, as far as it was read: TGCGCCAGCAGCTGGACACGGTTCGATACG.